The 13 T cell receptor beta chains below were found in one sample sequenced in a study of blood T cells in healthy people across ages. A sample-barcoded 5' primer and a J-beta primer mix were used in a second PCR of roughly 7 to 12 cycles. TCRdb ran MiXCR on the 5' RACE reads and lists one entry per CDR3 protein. The sample holds about 700,000 distinct CDR3 sequences; less than 40% are singletons and the top ten take 15%. Material: blood. Receptor source: a woman at least 80 years old in good health.

This clonotype was observed many times. The J gene is TRBJ2-1, the V gene TRBV9; TRBD2 aligns across 10 bases. The ends lost 5 bases at V and 6 bases at J; junction bases unmatched: 8. Germline V gene sequence: CDR1 SGDLS, CDR2 YYNGEE. The CDR3 consists of 15 residues. This chain's CDR3 is CASSASGGRGNEQFF. CDR3 DNA: TGTGCCAGCAGTGCTAGCGGGGGACGCGGCAATGAGCAGTTCTTC.

In its sample, this clonotype was seen many times. The chain is built from TRBV5-1 and TRBJ2-1; D tentatively reads TRBD1 or TRBD2 (5 bases each). Germline lookup yields CDR1 SGHRS and CDR2 YFSETQ. V was shortened by 4 bases and J by 7 bases, with 15 bases between the two germline ends. This CDR3 comprises 14 residues. CDR3 in amino acids: CASSPGTVGNEQFF. In nucleotides, the CDR3 is TGCGCCAGCAGCCCCGGGACGGTAGGTAATGAGCAGTTCTTC.

The V and J genes are TRBV20-1 and TRBJ2-1; tentatively, D is TRBD1 (5 bases). Trimming cost V 0 bases and J 0 bases, with 18 bases left between them. The CDR3 runs to 18 residues. Per germline, CDR1 DFQATT and CDR2 SNEGSKA (reference sequence). The CDR3 DNA is TGCAGTGCTAGAGATGCCGGTGGTGCTAGGGGCTCCTACAATGAGCAGTTCTTC. Translating it yields CSARDAGGARGSYNEQFF.

This clonotype was observed a handful of times. The rearrangement joins TRBV2 to TRBJ1-4, with 9 bases aligning to TRBD1. This CDR3 is built from 14 residues. Germline CDR1 is SNHLY and CDR2 is FYNNEI. V was pared by 3 bases and J by 7 bases, with 3 bases of the junction left unmatched. CDR3 amino acids: CASSEDRGFEKLFF. DNA of the CDR3: TGTGCCAGCAGTGAGGACAGGGGCTTTGAAAAACTGTTTTTT.

This clonotype has just one count. The rearrangement joins TRBV5-1 to TRBJ2-5; TRBD1 matches at 7 bases. This CDR3 has 16 amino acids. Germline loops: CDR1 SGHRS, CDR2 YFSETQ. The ends lost 0 bases at V and 2 bases at J; junction bases unmatched: 7. The CDR3 coding sequence is TGCGCCAGCAGCTTGGTCCCACCGGGACAGCAAGAGACCCAGTACTTC. Amino acids: CASSLVPPGQQETQYF.

This clonotype was seen a handful of times. A read error may explain this, as a much larger clone is one base away. J is TRBJ2-7 and V is TRBV5-1; D is tentatively TRBD1 or TRBD2 (5 bases each). This CDR3 is built from 18 residues. Trimming cost V 4 bases and J 3 bases, with 26 bases left between them. From germline, CDR1 is SGHRS and CDR2 YFSETQ. The CDR3 DNA is TGCGCCAGCAGCCTCACCGCGAGGGACCGTTCAGGGTGCTACGAGCAGTACTTC. It is translated as CASSLTARDRSGCYEQYF.

This clonotype appeared many times. The chain recombines TRBV20-1 with TRBJ2-5; 8 bases align to TRBD2. This CDR3 comprises 17 residues. V trimming: 5 bases; J trimming: 7 bases; junction bases outside the gene matches: 21. CDR1 is DFQATT and CDR2 is SNEGSKA in the germline V gene (reference sequence). CDR3 sequence reads: CSALLRQAGVAPRTQYF. DNA of the CDR3: TGCAGTGCTCTTCTCAGGCAAGCGGGGGTGGCCCCAAGGACCCAGTACTTC.

A note on this clonotype: The junction departs from germline at one end; a sequencing error may be responsible. The gene calls are TRBV20-1 and TRBJ2-6; TRBD1 might be the D (5 bases). Germline CDR1 reads DFQATT; CDR2 reads SNEGSKA (reference sequence). CDR3 length equals 14 residues. This CDR3 reads CSAREHSGASVLTF. The CDR3 bases are TGCAGTGCTAGAGAGCACTCTGGGGCCAGCGTCCTGACTTTC.

The sample holds many counts of this clonotype. The chain couples TRBV20-1 to TRBJ1-1, with no clear D. Germline CDR1 is DFQATT and CDR2 is SNEGSKA (reference sequence). V lost 6 bases to trimming and J lost 0 bases, with 14 bases between them. The CDR3 extends over 14 amino acids. The DNA for the CDR3 is TGCAGTGCCCAGCCCCTGGGGTTGAACACTGAAGCTTTCTTT. Translated, it gives CSAQPLGLNTEAFF.

This clonotype showed up many times. The chain is built from TRBV28 and TRBJ2-1, with 10 bases fitting TRBD1. The CDR3 is made up of 17 amino acids. The junction had 11 bases not matched to a gene; V was cut back by 6 bases and J by 3 bases. CDR1 is MDHEN and CDR2 is SYDVKM in the germline V gene. The CDR3 DNA sequence: TGTGCCAGCAGCCTAGGGGTTAGGACAGGGGGCTACAATGAGCAGTTCTTC. Protein sequence: CASSLGVRTGGYNEQFF. Variable domain in full (rest from reference TRBV28 and TRBJ2-1): DVKVTQSSRYLVKRTGEKVFLECVQDMDHENMFWYRQDPGLGLRLIYFSYDVKMKEKGDIPEGYSVSREKKERFSLILESASTNQTSMYLCASSLGVRTGGYNEQFFGPGTRLTVL.

The genes are TRBV6-1 and TRBJ2-3, with 7 bases matching TRBD2. With V trimmed by 5 bases and J by 3 bases, 17 bases remained unmatched. CDR3 length: 18 amino acids. CDR1 and CDR2 from the germline V gene are MNHNS and SASEGT. CDR3 protein: CASSPRSPSGPLTDTQYF. CDR3 nucleotide sequence: TGTGCCAGCAGTCCTCGGTCGCCTAGCGGTCCTCTAACAGATACGCAGTATTTT.

This clonotype was found once. The rearrangement joins TRBV6-2 or TRBV6-3 to TRBJ2-1; no definite D call. V was pared by 7 bases and J by 0 bases, with 13 bases between. CDR1 and CDR2 from the germline V gene are MNHEY and SVGEGT. The CDR3 is made up of 15 amino acids. The CDR3 DNA reads TGTGCCAGCACCCCTTATAGGAGCTCCTACAATGAGCAGTTCTTC. It codes for CASTPYRSSYNEQFF.

This clonotype was recorded at least ten times. The chain links TRBV4-3 to TRBJ1-1; 12 bases align to TRBD1. Germline CDR1 is LGHNA and CDR2 is YSLEER. The CDR3 is 14 residues long. With V trimmed by 3 bases and J by 8 bases, 4 bases remained unmatched. The CDR3: CASSQGTGGAEAFF. The CDR3 DNA follows: TGCGCCAGCAGCCAGGGGACAGGGGGCGCCGAAGCTTTCTTT.